The TCR beta chain under discussion was sequenced for a study of shared T cell receptors in the human thymus. Some clones are missing from TCRdb's copy, which holds only in-frame ones; the method was immunoSEQ multiplex PCR. The sample lists roughly 500,000 clones, approximately 80% occurring once. J gave up 14 bases and V 5 bases, and 13 bases lay outside the gene matches. This CDR3 contains 14 residues. Germline CDR1 is SGHRS and CDR2 is YFSETQ. Another study also made use of these data, one on human thymus T cells. This second study notes: The sample donors, healthy Finnish infants, were having corrective surgery for congenital heart defects. A high degree of thymic repertoire overlap among unrelated individuals was reported in related research.

The clonotype was recovered from a boy in the first two years of life with a congenital heart defect. The material sequenced was thymocytes. This chain joins TRBV5-1 and TRBJ2-1, with 10 bases fitting TRBD2. CDR3 loop: CASSGLAGVKGKFF. CDR3 in DNA: TGCGCCAGCAGTGGTCTAGCGGGAGTAAAGGGGAAGTTCTTC.